These 2 T cell receptor beta chains originate from one sample sequenced in a study of blood T cell repertoires in COVID-19. The protocol was immunoSEQ multiplex PCR, while the TCRdb copy is restricted to in-frame clones and leaves out a portion. The repertoire includes roughly 87,000 clones, approximately 89% of them detected once, and about 0.51% sits in the top ten. Material for sequencing was peripheral blood. Source of these receptors: a man aged 55-75 years with acute or convalescent COVID-19.

The J gene is TRBJ2-5, the V gene TRBV28, with D perhaps TRBD1 (6 bases). Germline V gene lookup returns CDR1 MDHEN and CDR2 SYDVKM. This CDR3 region has 16 residues. Trimming left V 7 bases short and J 1 base short, with 19 bases between. The DNA for the CDR3 is TGTGCCAGCACCGTAAATAGGGCAGGGGTCCAAGAGACCCAGTACTTC. Translation: CASTVNRAGVQETQYF.

The rearrangement links TRBV5-6 to TRBJ2-7; maybe TRBD1 (6 bases). CDR1 is SGHDT, CDR2 YYEEEE, per germline. V lost 7 bases to trimming and J lost 4 bases, with 15 bases between them. This CDR3 comprises 13 residues. The CDR3 sequence: CASGPRDTYEQYF. The CDR3 nucleotides are TGTGCCAGCGGACCCCGGGACACTTACGAGCAGTACTTC. The full variable domain, its missing parts supplied by reference TRBV5-6 and TRBJ2-7, is DAGVTQSPTHLIKTRGQQVTLRCSPKSGHDTVSWYQQALGQGPQFIFQYYEEEERQRGNFPDRFSGHQFPNYSSELNVNALLLGDSALYLCASGPRDTYEQYFGPGTRLTVT.